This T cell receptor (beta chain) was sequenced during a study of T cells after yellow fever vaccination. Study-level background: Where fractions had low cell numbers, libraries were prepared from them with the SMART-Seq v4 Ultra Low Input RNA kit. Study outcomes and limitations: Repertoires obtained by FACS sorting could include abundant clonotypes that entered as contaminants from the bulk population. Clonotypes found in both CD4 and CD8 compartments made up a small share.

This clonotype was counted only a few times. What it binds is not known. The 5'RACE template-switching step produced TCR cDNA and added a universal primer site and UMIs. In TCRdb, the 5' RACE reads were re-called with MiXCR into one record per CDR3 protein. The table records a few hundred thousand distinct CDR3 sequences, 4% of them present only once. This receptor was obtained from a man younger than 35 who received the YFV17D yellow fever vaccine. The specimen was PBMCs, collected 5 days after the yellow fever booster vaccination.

In DNA, the CDR3 is TGTGCCAGCAGCCCGGGACAGGTCGCTGAAAAACTGTTTTTT. It yields the protein CASSPGQVAEKLFF. This chain joins TRBV4-2 and TRBJ1-4, with 8 nucleotides matching TRBD1. This CDR3 spans 14 amino acids. Germline V gene data show CDR1 as LGHNA and CDR2 as YNFKEQ. V trimming: 4 bases; J trimming: 7 bases; junction bases outside the gene matches: 5.